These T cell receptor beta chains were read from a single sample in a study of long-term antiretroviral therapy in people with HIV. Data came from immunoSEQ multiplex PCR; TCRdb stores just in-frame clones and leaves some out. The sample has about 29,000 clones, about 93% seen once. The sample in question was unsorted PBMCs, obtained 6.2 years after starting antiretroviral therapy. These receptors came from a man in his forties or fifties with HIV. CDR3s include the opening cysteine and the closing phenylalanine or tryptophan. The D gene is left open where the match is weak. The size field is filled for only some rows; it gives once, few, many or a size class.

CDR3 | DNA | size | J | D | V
CAIQDPGQGFREQYF | TGTGCCATCCAAGACCCGGGACAGGGGTTCCGCGAGCAGTACTTC | - | TRBJ2-7 | TRBD1 | TRBV6-5
CASSLTGKPGTEAFF | TGTGCCAGCAGCTTGACAGGAAAACCTGGGACTGAAGCTTTCTTT | once | TRBJ1-1 | - | TRBV7-8
CASGSNQPQHF | TGTGCTAGTGGCTCCAATCAGCCCCAGCATTTT | - | TRBJ1-5 | - | TRBV12-5
CASSLDVADTQYF | TGCGCCAGCAGCTTGGATGTCGCAGATACGCAGTATTTT | - | TRBJ2-3 | - | TRBV5-1
CASSYSGTGANVLTF | TGTGCCAGCAGTTACTCAGGAACTGGGGCCAACGTCCTGACTTTC | - | TRBJ2-6 | - | TRBV6-6
CASSLGGSGGYEQYF | TGTGCCAGCAGCTTAGGTGGCTCTGGGGGCTACGAGCAGTACTTC | - | TRBJ2-7 | - | TRBV4-2
CATSRQGAGYGYTF | TGTGCCACCAGCAGACAGGGGGCAGGCTATGGCTACACCTTC | - | TRBJ1-2 | TRBD1 | TRBV15
CAWIAPGGGGYTF | TGTGCCTGGATTGCCCCAGGGGGGGGCGGCTACACCTTC | - | TRBJ1-2 | TRBD1 | TRBV30
CASRLRDRKLQPQHF | TGTGCCAGTAGGCTCCGGGACAGAAAACTTCAGCCCCAGCATTTT | - | TRBJ1-5 | TRBD1 | TRBV19
CASSLRSLETQYF | TGTGCCAGCAGCTTAAGGAGTTTGGAGACCCAGTACTTC | - | TRBJ2-5 | - | TRBV7-9
CASSQGEHQPQHF | TGTGCCAGCAGCCAGGGGGAACATCAGCCCCAGCATTTT | - | TRBJ1-5 | TRBD1 | TRBV7-9
CASSHNRGKYEQYF | TGCGCCAGCAGCCATAACAGGGGTAAATACGAGCAGTACTTC | - | TRBJ2-7 | TRBD1 | TRBV4-1
CAAWGNYGYTF | TGCGCCGCGTGGGGTAACTATGGCTACACCTTC | once | TRBJ1-2 | - | TRBV20-1
CASSVVGGPNTEAFF | TGTGCCAGCAGCGTAGTGGGGGGCCCGAACACTGAAGCTTTCTTT | - | TRBJ1-1 | - | TRBV9
CASSLGTTPGYGYTF | TGTGCCAGCAGCTTAGGGACAACGCCCGGCTATGGCTACACCTTC | - | TRBJ1-2 | - | TRBV11-1
CASGGGREQYF | TGTGCCAGCGGGGGAGGTCGCGAGCAGTACTTC | - | TRBJ2-7 | - | TRBV6-5
CASSYPELTVHQPQHF | TGTGCCAGCAGTTACCCTGAATTGACCGTCCATCAGCCCCAGCATTTT | - | TRBJ1-5 | - | TRBV6-6
CASSNTSDRGKSEQYF | TGTGCCAGCAGCAATACGAGCGACAGGGGCAAGAGTGAGCAGTACTTC | - | TRBJ2-7 | - | TRBV21-1
CASSLGWGSTPNKNIQYF | TGCGCCAGCAGCTTGGGCTGGGGCTCCACTCCAAACAAAAACATTCAGTACTTC | - | TRBJ2-4 | - | TRBV5-1
CASSTPGSGATQFF | TGTGCCAGCAGTACCCCGGGGTCGGGGGCTACGCAGTTCTTC | - | TRBJ2-1 | - | TRBV6-5
CASSARVQDTEAFF | TGTGCCAGCAGCGCCAGGGTGCAGGACACTGAAGCTTTCTTT | - | TRBJ1-1 | - | TRBV9
CASSLGGVGDTEAFF | TGTGCCAGCAGCTTAGGCGGGGTAGGGGACACTGAAGCTTTCTTT | - | TRBJ1-1 | - | TRBV7-9
CASSAGGTNEKLFF | TGTGCCAGCAGCGCAGGGGGCACTAATGAAAAACTGTTTTTT | - | TRBJ1-4 | TRBD1 | TRBV2
CASSFTGGVETQYF | TGTGCCAGCAGCTTTACAGGGGGCGTTGAGACCCAGTACTTC | - | TRBJ2-5 | TRBD1 | TRBV7-2
CASLLGSYEQYF | TGTGCCAGCCTCTTGGGGTCCTACGAGCAGTACTTC | - | TRBJ2-7 | - | TRBV5-8
CASSDVVQGRDTQYF | TGTGCCAGCAGTGACGTAGTGCAGGGGAGGGATACGCAGTATTTT | - | TRBJ2-3 | - | TRBV6-1
CASRPGQGAYEQYF | TGTGCCAGCAGGCCGGGACAGGGGGCTTACGAGCAGTACTTC | - | TRBJ2-7 | TRBD1 | TRBV6-5
CASTLLPRDRNHGYTF | TGTGCCAGTACCCTCCTCCCCCGGGACAGGAACCATGGCTACACCTTC | - | TRBJ1-2 | TRBD1 | TRBV19
CASSRGANVLTF | TGTGCCAGCTCTCGAGGGGCCAACGTCCTGACTTTC | - | TRBJ2-6 | - | TRBV27
CASSLHSDRDEQFF | TGTGCCAGCAGCTTACATTCGGACAGGGATGAGCAGTTCTTC | few | TRBJ2-1 | TRBD1 | TRBV13
CASSAPTGIGVNTIYF | TGTGCCAGCAGCGCGCCGACTGGAATCGGGGTAAACACCATATATTTT | - | TRBJ1-3 | - | TRBV9
CASRDRGLTYEQYF | TGTGCCTCCCGGGACAGGGGCCTAACCTACGAGCAGTACTTC | - | TRBJ2-7 | TRBD1 | TRBV19
CSVGGQETQYF | TGCAGCGTCGGAGGACAAGAGACCCAGTACTTC | - | TRBJ2-5 | - | TRBV29-1
CASSEDLGRGYTF | TGCGCCAGCAGTGAGGACCTAGGACGGGGCTACACCTTC | - | TRBJ1-2 | - | TRBV10-2
CASSLEGYGFYEQYF | TGTGCCAGCAGCTTAGAAGGTTACGGCTTCTACGAGCAGTACTTC | - | TRBJ2-7 | - | TRBV7-2
CASSSETGRGTEAFF | TGTGCCAGCAGTTCCGAGACAGGGAGGGGCACTGAAGCTTTCTTT | - | TRBJ1-1 | TRBD1 | TRBV6-6
CASSRDRTDTQYF | TGCGCCAGCAGCCGGGACCGCACAGATACGCAGTATTTT | - | TRBJ2-3 | - | TRBV5-1
CASSQGGTTGRETQYF | TGTGCCAGCAGCCAAGGGGGGACAACAGGACGAGAGACCCAGTACTTC | - | TRBJ2-5 | - | TRBV14
CASSGGSTDTQYF | TGTGCCAGTAGTGGGGGAAGCACAGATACGCAGTATTTT | - | TRBJ2-3 | - | TRBV19
CASSLVSRGPQETQYF | TGTGCCAGCAGCTTGGTGTCTAGAGGACCCCAAGAGACCCAGTACTTC | - | TRBJ2-5 | - | TRBV5-4
CASGAHPWTGTGTDTQYF | TGTGCTAGTGGGGCTCACCCTTGGACAGGGACGGGCACAGATACGCAGTATTTT | once | TRBJ2-3 | TRBD1 | TRBV12-5
CASSPWPNTEAFF | TGTGCCAGCAGTCCGTGGCCTAACACTGAAGCTTTCTTT | - | TRBJ1-1 | - | TRBV2
CASSRTMQGNTEAFF | TGTGCCAGCAGCCGGACCATGCAGGGAAACACTGAAGCTTTCTTT | - | TRBJ1-1 | - | TRBV9
CASSPNYGYTF | TGTGCCAGCAGCCCAAACTATGGCTACACCTTC | - | TRBJ1-2 | - | TRBV6-6
CASSLFNYGYTF | TGTGCCAGCAGCCTCTTTAACTATGGCTACACCTTC | - | TRBJ1-2 | - | TRBV7-9
CASSEDLAVYEQYF | TGTGCCAGCAGTGAAGACCTAGCGGTCTACGAGCAGTACTTC | - | TRBJ2-7 | TRBD2 | TRBV2
CASSLSQNGNEQFF | TGTGCCAGCAGCTTGAGTCAGAATGGGAATGAGCAGTTCTTC | once | TRBJ2-1 | - | TRBV7-2
CASSFGGSAFF | TGTGCCAGCAGCTTCGGGGGATCAGCTTTCTTT | - | TRBJ1-1 | - | TRBV11-2
CASSLVTEETQYF | TGTGCCAGCAGCTTGGTAACAGAAGAGACCCAGTACTTC | once | TRBJ2-5 | - | TRBV5-4